Only a few counts were recorded for the clone carrying this T cell receptor beta chain. Its antigen is undetermined. This specimen comes from a study of CD8+ T cells in alopecia areata. Study conclusions and caveats: In lesional scalp, particularly from alopecia totalis/universalis, clonality was higher than in normal scalp.

Both peripheral blood and punch biopsies of lesional scalp skin were obtained from patients who had alopecia areata. Extracted from the samples, RNA was reverse transcribed into cDNA to serve as the sequencing template. Produced via immunoSEQ multiplex PCR; TCRdb's table is partial and in-frame only. The sample yields about 5,900 clones, about 60% seen once. The TCR sequence derives from a human donor with alopecia areata. Material: skin.

CDR3 protein: CASSEGNEQFF. In nucleotides, the CDR3 is TGTGCCAGCAGTGAAGGGAATGAGCAGTTCTTC. The chain combines TRBV28 with TRBJ2-1, with D unclear. Deletions cut 5 bases from V and 7 bases from J, with 6 bases between. Germline-derived CDR1 and CDR2 are MDHEN and SYDVKM. The length of the CDR3 is 11 residues. Full variable domain (outside the CDR3, taken from reference TRBV28 and TRBJ2-1): DVKVTQSSRYLVKRTGEKVFLECVQDMDHENMFWYRQDPGLGLRLIYFSYDVKMKEKGDIPEGYSVSREKKERFSLILESASTNQTSMYLCASSEGNEQFFGPGTRLTVL.